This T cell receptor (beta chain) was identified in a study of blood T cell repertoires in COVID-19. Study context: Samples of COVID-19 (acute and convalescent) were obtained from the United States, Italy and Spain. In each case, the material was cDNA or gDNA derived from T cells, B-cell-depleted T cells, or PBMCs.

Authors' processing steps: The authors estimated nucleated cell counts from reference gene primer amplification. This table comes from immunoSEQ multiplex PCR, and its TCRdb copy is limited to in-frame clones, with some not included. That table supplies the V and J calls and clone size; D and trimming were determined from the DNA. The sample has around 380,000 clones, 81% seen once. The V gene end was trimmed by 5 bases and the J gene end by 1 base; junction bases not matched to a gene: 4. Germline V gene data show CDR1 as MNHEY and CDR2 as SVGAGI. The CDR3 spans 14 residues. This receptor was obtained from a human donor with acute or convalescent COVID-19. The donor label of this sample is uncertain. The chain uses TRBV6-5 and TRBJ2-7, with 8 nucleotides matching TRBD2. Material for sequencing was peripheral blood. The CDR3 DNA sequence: TGTGCCAGCAGTCTGGAGCGGGGGTCCTACGAGCAGTACTTC. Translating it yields CASSLERGSYEQYF.